This T cell receptor (beta chain) was identified during a study of blood T cell repertoires in COVID-19 (TCRdb year 2020). Background on the whole study: Samples from collaborators originated in the United States, Italy and Spain and spanned both the acute and convalescent phases of COVID-19. The prospective study material was composed of cDNA or gDNA derived from T cells, B-cell-depleted T cells, or PBMCs. The dataset comprised deeply sampled blood TCRbeta repertoires from subjects exposed to, actively infected with, or recovered from COVID-19. A freely available public database, intended as a resource for researchers studying the immune response to SARS-CoV-2, is where the repertoires were released. The samples were drawn from two sources: the first 160 participants of the ongoing ImmuneRACE study, and fewer than 1,500 subjects contributed by 6 global collaborators. Nearly every sample came with metadata listing a de-identified subject ID, COVID-19 status, age in years and sex. Where available, HLA class I and class II types were taken from metadata supplied by the sample provider and were not determined by assay-based typing.

Comment on this clone: Its antigen target is currently unknown. Base qualities are not recorded, but no much larger clone differs from it by a single base.

Reading from cysteine to phenylalanine, the CDR3 counts 18 amino acids. Only CDR3 DNA remains: 54 bases, in frame from the first base. What the work shows at the level of the full study, not this receptor alone: The quantity of clinical and demographic metadata differed by source and by participant and was supplied without curation.

Each collaborating institution followed its own protocols to collect whole blood in K2EDTA tubes. For TCRbeta analysis, collaborators shipped samples as frozen whole blood, isolated PBMCs, or DNA extracted from either of those sample types. TCRbeta CDR3 regions were amplified from genomic DNA using the immunoSEQ Assay, a bias-controlled multiplex PCR. On the authors' methods: The number of nucleated cells in each sample was estimated by amplification of reference gene primers within the assay. To quantify the absolute abundance of each unique TCRbeta CDR3 rearrangement, sequence reads were collapsed and filtered. For each sample, productive Simpson clonality was calculated as the square root of Simpson's diversity index over productive rearrangements. Drawn from immuneACCESS, this table holds only the in-frame rearrangements with V and J called that TCRdb kept. Clones are partly lost; checked studies trace under half to an unresolved V gene and leave the rest unexplained. The D gene and trimming were derived from the DNA, and the V and J assignments and clone size from that table. The sample contains 70,000 to 90,000 clones, approximately 82% of them found a single time. Of the sample, more than 1% is held by the ten largest clones.

The sequenced sample was peripheral blood. This clonotype was obtained from a woman older than 75 with acute or convalescent COVID-19. This chain joins TRBV12-2 to TRBJ1-1; the D segment call TRBD1 is taken from the table without a DNA check. TRBV12-2 is designated a pseudogene. The CDR3: CASRLATGTGGLHTEAFF. The bases read TGTGCAAGTCGCTTAGCTACCGGGACAGGGGGCCTCCACACTGAAGCTTTCTTT.